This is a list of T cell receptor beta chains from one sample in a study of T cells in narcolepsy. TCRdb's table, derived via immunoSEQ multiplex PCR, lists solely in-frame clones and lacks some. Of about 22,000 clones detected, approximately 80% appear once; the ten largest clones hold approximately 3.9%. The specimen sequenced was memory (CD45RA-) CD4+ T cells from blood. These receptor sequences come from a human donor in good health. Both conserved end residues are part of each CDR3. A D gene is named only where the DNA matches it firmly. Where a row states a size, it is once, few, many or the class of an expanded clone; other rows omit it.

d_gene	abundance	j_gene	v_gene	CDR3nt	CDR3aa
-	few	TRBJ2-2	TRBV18	TGTGCCAGCTCACCCCAGGGGTCCGGGGAGCTGTTTTTT	CASSPQGSGELFF
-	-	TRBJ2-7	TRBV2	TGTGCCAGCAGCTTAGGGGTCTACGAGCAGTACTTC	CASSLGVYEQYF
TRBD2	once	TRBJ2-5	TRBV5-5	TGTGCCAGCAGCACCGGCGGGGGGACCCAAGAGACCCAGTACTTC	CASSTGGGTQETQYF
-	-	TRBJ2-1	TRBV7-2	TGTGCCAGCAGCCCCAACCCGGGTCTAAGGGGCAATGAGCAGTTCTTC	CASSPNPGLRGNEQFF
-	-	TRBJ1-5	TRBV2	TGTGCCAGCAGTGAAATCCCTAGGCAGCCCCAGCATTTT	CASSEIPRQPQHF
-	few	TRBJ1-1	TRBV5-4	TGTGCCAGCAGCCTTAGGCAGGGAGGAACTGAAGCTTTCTTT	CASSLRQGGTEAFF
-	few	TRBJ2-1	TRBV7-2	TGTGCCAGCAGCTTAGGAGGAACGGGACTTAAAGGCAATGAGCAGTTCTTC	CASSLGGTGLKGNEQFF
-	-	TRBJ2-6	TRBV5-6	TGTGCCAGCAGCTTGCAATTAAGCTCTGGGGCCAACGTCCTGACTTTC	CASSLQLSSGANVLTF
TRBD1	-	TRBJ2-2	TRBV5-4	TGTGCCAGCAGCGCCCGGACAGGGGGGAACACCGGGGAGCTGTTTTTT	CASSARTGGNTGELFF
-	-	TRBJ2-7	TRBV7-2	TGTGCCAGCAGCATTCGGCGCCCGGACCCTAAGGGGGGGCTCGAGCAGTACTTC	CASSIRRPDPKGGLEQYF
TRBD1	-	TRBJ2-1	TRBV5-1	TGCGCCAGCAGGATAGGGACAGCCAACAATGAGCAGTTCTTC	CASRIGTANNEQFF
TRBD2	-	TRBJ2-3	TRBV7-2	TGTGCCAGCAGCACCCCTAGCGGGGGGACAGATACGCAGTATTTT	CASSTPSGGTDTQYF
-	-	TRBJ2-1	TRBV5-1	TGCGCCAGCAGCTTGGGGGGCCTGTCCGTGGATGAGCAGTTCTTC	CASSLGGLSVDEQFF
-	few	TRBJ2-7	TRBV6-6	TGTGCCAGCAAACCCCACCTAGCCAACGAGCAGTACTTC	CASKPHLANEQYF
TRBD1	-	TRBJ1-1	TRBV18	TGTGCCAGCTCACCGGGGACAGGGAAGGGCACTGAAGCTTTCTTT	CASSPGTGKGTEAFF
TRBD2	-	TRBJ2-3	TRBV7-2	TGTGCCAGCAGCTACCTTAGCGGGGGGGCCGCAGATACGCAGTATTTT	CASSYLSGGAADTQYF